The entry below describes one TCR beta chain. Other DNA sequences in this sample translate to the same CDR3. Germline loops: CDR1 SGHTA, CDR2 FQGNSA. With 3 bases removed from V and 1 base from J, the gap between germline ends came to 6 bases. The length of the CDR3 is 13 residues. Per the study methods: Amplification with reference gene primers provided the estimates of nucleated cell counts. Produced via immunoSEQ multiplex PCR; TCRdb's table is partial and in-frame only. V, J and clone size are those of that table, while D and trimming were read from the DNA. In the table there are 300,000 to 350,000 clones, 80% to 90% of which are singletons. The data were obtained in a study of blood T cell repertoires in COVID-19. At the level of the study: There were acute and convalescent COVID-19 samples, and they came from the United States, Italy and Spain.

Input material: peripheral blood. This TCR was sampled from a man aged 25 to 45 with active or convalescent COVID-19. The chain joins TRBV7-2 to TRBJ1-1; D is unresolved. The CDR3 is CASSLFKNTEAFF. CDR3 sequence (DNA): TGTGCCAGCAGCTTGTTTAAGAACACTGAAGCTTTCTTT.